This T cell receptor beta chain derives from a study of graft-versus-host responses after intestinal transplantation. Method: immunoSEQ multiplex PCR; TCRdb's copy keeps in-frame clones and lacks some. Of roughly 92,000 clones detected, 90% appear once; the ten largest clones hold 0.11%. The V gene lost 7 bases and the J gene lost 0 bases, with 12 bases spanning the gap. The CDR3 totals 15 residues. Germline CDR1 reads MNHEY; CDR2 reads SMNVEV (reference sequence). Notes on this clone: Its antigen is still unknown.

Study conclusions and caveats: Recipient marrow held GvH clones, some first seen in ileum or blood.

The sequencing used unstimulated CD4+ T cells sorted from spleen or lymph node cells, collected before intestinal transplant. This chain connects TRBV27 to TRBJ2-2; maybe TRBD2 (5 bases). The sequence was collected from a human donor who received an intestinal transplant. The CDR3 coding sequence is TGTGCCAGCACCCGGGGTGGACCGAACACCGGGGAGCTGTTTTTT. It codes for CASTRGGPNTGELFF.